What follows are 27 T cell receptor beta chains derived from one specimen sequenced in a study of blood T cell repertoires in COVID-19 (dated by TCRdb to 2018 to 2021). The library was generated by the immunoSEQ multiplex PCR assay. TCRdb re-hosts the immuneACCESS table, in-frame sequences only. Its copies lack some clones; in the studies checked, an unresolved V gene accounts for under half of them, and the cause for the rest is not known. For this sample the table gives tens of thousands of clones, of which roughly 84% were detected only once. Together, the top ten hold roughly a third of the sample. Specimen: peripheral blood. These receptor sequences come from an elderly woman with active or convalescent COVID-19.

The chain couples TRBV6-5 to TRBJ1-2; 10 bases are shared with TRBD1. The CDR3 loop spans 13 amino acids. Losses at the gene ends were 10 bases for V and 5 bases for J; bases not matched to a gene: 7. Germline assignment: CDR1 MNHEY and CDR2 SVGAGI. The CDR3 sequence: CATARTGGYGYTF. Here the CDR3 DNA reads TGTGCCACCGCCCGGACAGGGGGTTATGGCTACACCTTC.

V gene TRBV6-2 or TRBV6-3 combines with J gene TRBJ1-4; D gene unclear. V was cut by 5 bases and J by 0 bases, with 13 bases left in between. There are 16 residues in the CDR3. Looked up from germline, CDR1 is MNHEY and CDR2 is SVGEGT. The CDR3 reads CASSSLKWSTNEKLFF. CDR3 nucleotides: TGTGCCAGCAGTAGCCTAAAGTGGTCAACTAATGAAAAACTGTTTTTT.

This chain links TRBV30 with TRBJ1-1, with TRBD1 matching over 9 bases. J gave up 8 bases and V 3 bases, and 7 bases lay outside the gene matches. The CDR3 loop spans 13 amino acids. Germline V gene lookup returns CDR1 GTSNPN and CDR2 SVGIG (reference sequence). CDR3: CAWSGYRGLEAFF. In DNA, the CDR3 is TGTGCCTGGAGCGGCTACAGGGGGCTGGAAGCTTTCTTT.

The chain carries TRBV11-3 and TRBJ2-7, with D perhaps TRBD1 (6 bases). The germline V gene has CDR1 SGHNT and CDR2 YENEEA. Trimming stripped 5 bases from V and 5 bases from J, with 16 bases between. This CDR3 spans 14 amino acids. The CDR3 here is CASSPPRQVNEQYF. Written as DNA, the CDR3 is TGTGCCAGCAGCCCCCCCCGACAGGTTAACGAGCAGTACTTC.

This clone has more than one count but fewer than ten. V is TRBV9 and J is TRBJ1-1, with a weak D call TRBD1 (5 bases). Germline CDR1 reads SGDLS; CDR2 reads YYNGEE. This CDR3 spans 13 amino acids. Trimming cost V 3 bases and J 2 bases, with 8 bases left between them. CDR3 nucleotides: TGTGCCAGCAGCGACAGGTATAACACTGAAGCTTTCTTT. Protein product: CASSDRYNTEAFF. Filled out from reference TRBV9 and TRBJ1-1, the complete variable domain reads DSGVTQTPKHLITATGQRVTLRCSPRSGDLSVYWYQQSLDQGLQFLIQYYNGEERAKGNILERFSAQQFPDLHSELNLSSLELGDSALYFCASSDRYNTEAFFGQGTRLTVV.

The gene calls are TRBV7-3 and TRBJ2-1; 10 positions agree with TRBD1. CDR3 length equals 22 residues. V shed 4 bases, J shed 2 bases, and the junction held 23 bases outside the gene matches. Germline V gene lookup returns CDR1 SGHTA and CDR2 FQGTGA. The CDR3 region is CASSYVPPGTGAWIGAYNEQFF. CDR3 nucleotide sequence: TGTGCCAGCAGCTACGTACCGCCTGGGACAGGGGCCTGGATAGGGGCCTACAATGAGCAGTTCTTC.

This sequence joins TRBV24-1 and TRBJ1-4; TRBD1 matches at 8 bases. Germline lookup yields CDR1 KGHDR and CDR2 SFDVKD. The CDR3 is made up of 15 amino acids. V dropped 3 bases and J dropped 8; count of bases not matched to a gene: 7. The CDR3 DNA sequence: TGTGCCACCAGTGATGGACAGGGAGTGAACGAAAAACTGTTTTTT. Translated, it gives CATSDGQGVNEKLFF.

For the CDR3, the DNA is TGTGCCAGCAGCTACCGATCTTGGACTGAAGCTTTCTTT. As protein: CASSYRSWTEAFF. V and J are TRBV27 and TRBJ1-1; no clear D. This CDR3 comprises 13 residues. Germline loops: CDR1 MNHEY, CDR2 SMNVEV (reference sequence). V shed 6 bases and J shed 5 bases, with 13 bases lying between them.

The chain uses TRBV6-2 or TRBV6-3 and TRBJ1-1; 7 positions match TRBD1. The CDR3 covers 14 residues. With 5 bases clipped from V and 2 bases from J, the junction kept 5 bases outside the gene matches. CDR1 is MNHEY and CDR2 is SVGEGT in the germline V gene. This CDR3 is CASSPGQINTEAFF. As DNA, the CDR3 is TGTGCCAGCAGTCCGGGACAGATAAACACTGAAGCTTTCTTT.

The CDR3 DNA sequence: TGCAGCGTAGGGGGACAGAACTATGGCTACACCTTC. It codes for CSVGGQNYGYTF. V and J are TRBV29-1 and TRBJ1-2; 7 bases map to TRBD1. From germline, CDR1 is SQVTM and CDR2 ANQGSEA. There are 12 residues in the CDR3. With 6 bases clipped from V and 2 bases from J, the junction kept 3 bases outside the gene matches. The full variable domain, its missing parts supplied by reference TRBV29-1 and TRBJ1-2, is SAVISQKPSRDICQRGTSLTIQCQVDSQVTMMFWYRQQPGQSLTLIATANQGSEATYESGFVIDKFPISRPNLTFSTLTVSNMSPEDSSIYLCSVGGQNYGYTFGSGTRLTVV.

The chain joins TRBV19 to TRBJ1-5; D possibly corresponds to TRBD1 (6 bases). Germline-derived CDR1 and CDR2 are LNHDA and SQIVND (reference sequence). V gave up 4 bases and J gave up 6 bases, with 13 bases separating them. The CDR3 is made up of 14 amino acids. The DNA for the CDR3 is TGTGCCAGTAGTACCACAGGGAGAGGTCAGCCCCAGCATTTT. Its protein is CASSTTGRGQPQHF.

This rearrangement joins TRBV11-1 to TRBJ2-3; 7 bases map to TRBD2. Germline V lookup: CDR1 SGHAT, CDR2 FQDESV (reference sequence). Trimming removed 5 bases from V and 0 bases from J; junction bases left unmatched: 8. The CDR3 loop spans 16 amino acids. The CDR3 is CASSTDRGLSTDTQYF. The CDR3 DNA follows: TGTGCCAGCAGCACGGATCGGGGACTAAGCACAGATACGCAGTATTTT.

This sequence joins TRBV4-1 and TRBJ2-1; TRBD2 aligns across 9 bases. Germline-derived CDR1 and CDR2 are MGHRA and YSYEKL. The CDR3 extends over 15 amino acids. Trimming took 5 bases from V and 2 from J; bases not matched to a gene: 4. This CDR3 reads CASSNSGSPYNEQFF. The CDR3 DNA is TGCGCCAGCAGCAATAGCGGGAGCCCCTACAATGAGCAGTTCTTC.

This clone was detected only once. The chain employs TRBV9 and TRBJ1-3, with a weak D call TRBD1 (6 bases). Between the trimmed V and J ends, which lost 4 bases and 4 bases, there was a span of 9 bases. This CDR3 is 13 amino acids long. The V gene's germline CDR1 is SGDLS and CDR2 YYNGEE. CDR3 sequence reads: CASSRGAGNTIYF. CDR3 sequence (DNA): TGTGCCAGCAGCCGGGGGGCCGGAAACACCATATATTTT.

The V and J genes are TRBV7-3 and TRBJ2-3, with TRBD1 matching 7 bases. The CDR3 sequence is 14 residues long. The V gene's germline CDR1 is SGHTA and CDR2 FQGTGA. V lost 5 bases to trimming and J lost 5 bases; unmatched junction nucleotides: 7. Here the CDR3 DNA reads TGTGCCAGCAGCCCAGACAGGGTGCGAGATACGCAGTATTTT. Protein sequence: CASSPDRVRDTQYF.

Comment on this clone: At one end the junction does not follow the germline gene, possibly because of a read error. V and J are TRBV30 and TRBJ2-3; 14 bases align to TRBD2. This CDR3 comprises 13 residues. Germline values: CDR1 GTSNPN, CDR2 SVGIG (reference sequence). CDR3 in amino acids: CGTSGSGADTQYF. The CDR3 DNA reads as TGCGGGACTAGCGGGAGTGGGGCAGATACGCAGTATTTT.

The chain links TRBV5-1 to TRBJ1-5; D unresolved. Trimming took 4 bases from V and 3 from J, leaving 11 bases between them. This CDR3 is 14 amino acids long. From germline, CDR1 is SGHRS and CDR2 YFSETQ. CDR3 in DNA: TGCGCCAGCAGCGAAGACTACACCAATCAGCCCCAGCATTTT. The encoded protein is CASSEDYTNQPQHF.

V and J are TRBV29-1 and TRBJ2-5; 7 nucleotides line up with TRBD2. Germline assignment: CDR1 SQVTM and CDR2 ANQGSEA. Trimming cost V 7 bases and J 4 bases; bases outside gene matches: 0. CDR3 length: 10 amino acids. The CDR3 here is CSASGETQYF. CDR3 nucleotide sequence: TGCAGCGCTAGCGGAGAGACCCAGTACTTC.

The chain links TRBV6-6 to TRBJ1-1; TRBD1 might be the D (6 bases). The ends were cut back, 5 bases at V and 11 bases at J, with 12 bases in the middle. The CDR3 is made up of 11 amino acids. Germline loops: CDR1 MNHNY, CDR2 SVGAGI (reference sequence). CDR3 nucleotide sequence: TGTGCCAGCAGTCCAACAGGGATTGCTTTCTTT. Residues: CASSPTGIAFF.

A single count supports this clone. This rearrangement joins TRBV28 to TRBJ2-5; D gene ambiguous. CDR3 length: 13 amino acids. The germline V and J ends were trimmed by 3 bases and 4 bases, with 9 bases remaining between them. Per germline, CDR1 MDHEN and CDR2 SYDVKM. DNA of the CDR3: TGTGCCAGCAGTTTGCGCGGCAGAGAGACCCAGTACTTC. Encoded protein: CASSLRGRETQYF.

V gene TRBV11-2 combines with J gene TRBJ1-3, with unresolved D. V shed 5 bases and J shed 3 bases, with 8 bases lying between them. The CDR3 has 13 amino acids. CDR1 SGHAT and CDR2 FQNNGV come from the germline V gene. The CDR3 DNA follows: TGTGCCAGCAGCGAGACAATTGGAAACACCATATATTTT. It specifies CASSETIGNTIYF.

The V and J genes are TRBV29-1 and TRBJ2-3; a possible D gene is TRBD2 (7 bases). The germline CDR1 and CDR2 sequences are SQVTM and ANQGSEA. The CDR3 contains 14 residues. V was cut by 3 bases and J by 0 bases, with 10 bases left in between. CDR3 coding DNA: TGCAGCGTTGAGGGAGGGGGGAGCACAGATACGCAGTATTTT. Protein: CSVEGGGSTDTQYF.

This clone was counted a single time. The gene calls are TRBV19 and TRBJ1-2, with 9 bases matching TRBD1. J gave up 5 bases and V 5 bases, and 9 bases lay outside the gene matches. The germline V gene encodes CDR1 LNHDA and CDR2 SQIVND (reference sequence). CDR3 length equals 15 residues. The CDR3 loop is CASSAGQGLAYGYTF. In DNA form, the CDR3 reads TGTGCCAGTAGTGCGGGACAGGGCCTAGCTTATGGCTACACCTTC.

V is TRBV6-5 and J is TRBJ2-5; possibly TRBD2 for D (7 bases). Germline lookup yields CDR1 MNHEY and CDR2 SVGAGI. The CDR3 totals 15 residues. V lost 4 bases and J 2 bases, leaving 14 bases between the germline ends. The CDR3 DNA sequence: TGTGCCAGCAGTTTAACCGGGGGGCCACAAGAGACCCAGTACTTC. This codes for CASSLTGGPQETQYF.

There are a few counts of this clone. V usage is TRBV4-3 and J usage is TRBJ2-2; 9 bases are a match to TRBD1. Losses at the gene ends were 2 bases for V and 4 bases for J; bases not matched to a gene: 11. The CDR3 spans 18 residues. Germline values: CDR1 LGHNA, CDR2 YSLEER. DNA for the CDR3: TGCGCCAGCAGCCAACATCCTTGGGACAGGGTTCTCACCGGGGAGCTGTTTTTT. It is translated as CASSQHPWDRVLTGELFF.

The V and J genes are TRBV18 and TRBJ1-5, with 8 bases that match TRBD1. The CDR3 totals 13 residues. J was trimmed by 7 bases and V by 4 bases; bases with no gene match: 3. Germline assignment: CDR1 KGHSH and CDR2 LQKENI. The CDR3 DNA reads as TGTGCCAGCTCACTGGACAGGGTCCAGCCCCAGCATTTT. Residues: CASSLDRVQPQHF.

This chain uses TRBV5-4 with TRBJ1-1, with 11 nucleotides matching TRBD1. V was clipped by 4 bases and J by 0 bases; unmatched bases: 8. Looked up from germline, CDR1 is SGHNT and CDR2 is YYREEE (reference sequence). There are 17 residues in the CDR3. CDR3 amino acids: CASSKGQGGLLNTEAFF. CDR3 in DNA: TGTGCCAGCAGCAAGGGACAGGGGGGACTTCTGAACACTGAAGCTTTCTTT.